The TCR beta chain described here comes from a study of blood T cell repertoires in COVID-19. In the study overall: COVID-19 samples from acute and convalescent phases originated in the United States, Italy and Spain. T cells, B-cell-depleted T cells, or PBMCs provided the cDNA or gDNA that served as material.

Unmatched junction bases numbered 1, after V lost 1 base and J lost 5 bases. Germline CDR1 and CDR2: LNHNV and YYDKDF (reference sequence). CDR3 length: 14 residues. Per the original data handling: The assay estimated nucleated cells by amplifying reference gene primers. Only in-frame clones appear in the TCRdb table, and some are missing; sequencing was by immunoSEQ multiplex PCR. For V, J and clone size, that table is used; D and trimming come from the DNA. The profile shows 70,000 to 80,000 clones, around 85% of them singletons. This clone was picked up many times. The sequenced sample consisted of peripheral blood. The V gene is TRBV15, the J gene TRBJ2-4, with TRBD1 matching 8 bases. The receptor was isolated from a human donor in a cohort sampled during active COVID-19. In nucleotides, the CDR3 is TGTGCCACCAGCAGAGGGGGACAGGAAAACATTCAGTACTTC. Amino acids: CATSRGGQENIQYF.